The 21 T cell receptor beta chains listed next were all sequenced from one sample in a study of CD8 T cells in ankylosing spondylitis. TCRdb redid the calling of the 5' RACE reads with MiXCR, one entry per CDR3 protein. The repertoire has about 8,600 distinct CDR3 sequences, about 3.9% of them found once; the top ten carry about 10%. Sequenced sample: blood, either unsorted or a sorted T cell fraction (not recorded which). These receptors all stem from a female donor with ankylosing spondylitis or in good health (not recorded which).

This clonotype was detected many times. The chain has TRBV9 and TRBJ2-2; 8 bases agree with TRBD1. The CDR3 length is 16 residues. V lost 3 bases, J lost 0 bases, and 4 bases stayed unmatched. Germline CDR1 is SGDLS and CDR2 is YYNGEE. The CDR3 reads CASSAPTGANTGELFF. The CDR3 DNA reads TGTGCCAGCAGCGCGCCGACAGGGGCGAACACCGGGGAGCTGTTTTTT. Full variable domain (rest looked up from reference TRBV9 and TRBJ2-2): DSGVTQTPKHLITATGQRVTLRCSPRSGDLSVYWYQQSLDQGLQFLIQYYNGEERAKGNILERFSAQQFPDLHSELNLSSLELGDSALYFCASSAPTGANTGELFFGEGSRLTVL.

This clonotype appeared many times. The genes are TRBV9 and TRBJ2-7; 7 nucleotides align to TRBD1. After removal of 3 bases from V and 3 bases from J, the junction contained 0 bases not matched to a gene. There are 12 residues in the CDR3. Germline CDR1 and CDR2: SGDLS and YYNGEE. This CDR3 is CASSGQGYEQYF. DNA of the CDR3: TGTGCCAGCAGCGGACAGGGCTACGAGCAGTACTTC.

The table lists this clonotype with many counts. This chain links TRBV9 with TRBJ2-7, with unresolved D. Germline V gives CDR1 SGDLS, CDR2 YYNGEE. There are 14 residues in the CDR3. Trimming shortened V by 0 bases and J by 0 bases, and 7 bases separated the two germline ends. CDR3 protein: CASSVGDNSYEQYF. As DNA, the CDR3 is TGTGCCAGCAGCGTAGGTGACAACTCCTACGAGCAGTACTTC. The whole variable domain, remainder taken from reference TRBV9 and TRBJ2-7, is DSGVTQTPKHLITATGQRVTLRCSPRSGDLSVYWYQQSLDQGLQFLIQYYNGEERAKGNILERFSAQQFPDLHSELNLSSLELGDSALYFCASSVGDNSYEQYFGPGTRLTVT.

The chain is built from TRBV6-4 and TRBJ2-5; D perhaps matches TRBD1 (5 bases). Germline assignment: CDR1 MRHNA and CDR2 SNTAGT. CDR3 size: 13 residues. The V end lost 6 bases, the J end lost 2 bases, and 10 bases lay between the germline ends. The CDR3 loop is CASRGRQQETQYF. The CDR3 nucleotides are TGTGCCAGCAGGGGCCGACAGCAAGAGACCCAGTACTTC.

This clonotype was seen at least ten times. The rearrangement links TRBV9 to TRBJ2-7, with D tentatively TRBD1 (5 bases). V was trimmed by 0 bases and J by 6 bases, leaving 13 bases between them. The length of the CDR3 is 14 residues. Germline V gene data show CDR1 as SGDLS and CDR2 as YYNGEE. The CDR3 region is CASSVDGRESEQYF. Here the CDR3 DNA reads TGTGCCAGCAGCGTAGACGGCAGGGAAAGCGAGCAGTACTTC.

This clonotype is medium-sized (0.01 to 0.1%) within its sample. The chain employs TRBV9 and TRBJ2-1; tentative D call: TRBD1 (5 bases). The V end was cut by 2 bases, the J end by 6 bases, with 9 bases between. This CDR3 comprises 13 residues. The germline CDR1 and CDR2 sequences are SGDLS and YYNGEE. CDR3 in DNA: TGTGCCAGCAGCGTTACTCAGGGCAATGAGCAGTTCTTC. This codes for CASSVTQGNEQFF.

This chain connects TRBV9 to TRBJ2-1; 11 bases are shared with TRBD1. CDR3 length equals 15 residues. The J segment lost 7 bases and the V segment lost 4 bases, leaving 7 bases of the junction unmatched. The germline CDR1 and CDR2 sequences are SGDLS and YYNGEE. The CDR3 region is CASSPGQGAWNEQFF. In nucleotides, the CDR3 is TGTGCCAGCAGCCCCGGACAGGGGGCTTGGAATGAGCAGTTCTTC.

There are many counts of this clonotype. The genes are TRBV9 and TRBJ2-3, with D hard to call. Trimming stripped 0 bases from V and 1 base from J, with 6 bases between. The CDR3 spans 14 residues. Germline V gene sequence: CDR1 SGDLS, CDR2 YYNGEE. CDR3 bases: TGTGCCAGCAGCGTAGAGGACCGCACAGATACGCAGTATTTT. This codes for CASSVEDRTDTQYF.

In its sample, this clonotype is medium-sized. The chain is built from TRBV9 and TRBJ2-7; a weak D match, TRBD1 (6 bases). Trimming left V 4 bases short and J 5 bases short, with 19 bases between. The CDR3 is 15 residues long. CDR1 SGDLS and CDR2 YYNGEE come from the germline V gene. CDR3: CASSPEGTTDDEQYF. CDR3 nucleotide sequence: TGTGCCAGCAGCCCTGAGGGGACAACCGACGACGAGCAGTACTTC. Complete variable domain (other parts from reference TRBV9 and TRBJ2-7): DSGVTQTPKHLITATGQRVTLRCSPRSGDLSVYWYQQSLDQGLQFLIQYYNGEERAKGNILERFSAQQFPDLHSELNLSSLELGDSALYFCASSPEGTTDDEQYFGPGTRLTVT.

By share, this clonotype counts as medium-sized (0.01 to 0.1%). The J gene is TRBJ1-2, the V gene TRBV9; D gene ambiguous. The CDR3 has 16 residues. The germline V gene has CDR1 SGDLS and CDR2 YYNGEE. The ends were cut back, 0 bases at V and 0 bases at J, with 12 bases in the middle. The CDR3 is CASSVDLATTNYGYTF. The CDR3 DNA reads TGTGCCAGCAGCGTAGATTTAGCTACGACTAACTATGGCTACACCTTC.

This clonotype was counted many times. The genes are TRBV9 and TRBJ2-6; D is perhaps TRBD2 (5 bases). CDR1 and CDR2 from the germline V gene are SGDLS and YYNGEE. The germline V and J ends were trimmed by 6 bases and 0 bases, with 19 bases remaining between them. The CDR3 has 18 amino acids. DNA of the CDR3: TGTGCCAGCACCGCTACTAGACGAATACCCTCTGGGGCCAACGTCCTGACTTTC. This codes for CASTATRRIPSGANVLTF.

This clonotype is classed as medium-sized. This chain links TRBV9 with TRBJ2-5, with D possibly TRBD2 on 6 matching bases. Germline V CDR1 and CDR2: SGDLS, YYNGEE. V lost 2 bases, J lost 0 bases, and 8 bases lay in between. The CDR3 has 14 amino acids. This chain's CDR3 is CASSVRDYQETQYF. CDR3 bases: TGTGCCAGCAGCGTCCGGGACTACCAAGAGACCCAGTACTTC.

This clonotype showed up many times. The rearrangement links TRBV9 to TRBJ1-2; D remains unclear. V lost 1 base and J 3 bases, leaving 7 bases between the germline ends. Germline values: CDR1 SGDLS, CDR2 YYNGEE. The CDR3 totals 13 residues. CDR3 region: CASSVTGDYGYTF. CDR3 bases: TGTGCCAGCAGCGTAACCGGGGACTATGGCTACACCTTC.

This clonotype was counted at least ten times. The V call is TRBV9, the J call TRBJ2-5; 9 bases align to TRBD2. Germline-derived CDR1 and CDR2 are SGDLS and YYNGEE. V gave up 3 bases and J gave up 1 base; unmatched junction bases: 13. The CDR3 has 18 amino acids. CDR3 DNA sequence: TGTGCCAGCAGCGAGGGGGCCTTAGCGGGGGCTCCCCAAGAGACCCAGTACTTC. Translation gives CASSEGALAGAPQETQYF.

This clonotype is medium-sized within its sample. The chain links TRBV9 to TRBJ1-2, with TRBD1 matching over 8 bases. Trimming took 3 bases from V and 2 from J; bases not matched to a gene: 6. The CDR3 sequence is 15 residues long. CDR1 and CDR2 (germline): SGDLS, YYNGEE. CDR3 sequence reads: CASSGGDRPNYGYTF. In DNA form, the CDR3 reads TGTGCCAGCAGCGGGGGGGACAGGCCGAACTATGGCTACACCTTC.

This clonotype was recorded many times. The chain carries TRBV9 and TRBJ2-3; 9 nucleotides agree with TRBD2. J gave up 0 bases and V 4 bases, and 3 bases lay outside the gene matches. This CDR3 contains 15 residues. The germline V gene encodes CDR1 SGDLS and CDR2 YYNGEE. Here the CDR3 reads CASSPSGGSTDTQYF. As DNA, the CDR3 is TGTGCCAGCAGCCCGAGCGGGGGGAGCACAGATACGCAGTATTTT.

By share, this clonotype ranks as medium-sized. This CDR3 is CASSVTGGANYGYTF. DNA for the CDR3: TGTGCCAGCAGCGTTACAGGGGGAGCTAACTATGGCTACACCTTC. The rearrangement links TRBV9 to TRBJ1-2; 8 positions agree with TRBD1. Per the germline V gene, CDR1 is SGDLS and CDR2 is YYNGEE. There are 15 residues in the CDR3. With 2 bases clipped from V and 0 bases from J, the junction kept 3 bases outside the gene matches.

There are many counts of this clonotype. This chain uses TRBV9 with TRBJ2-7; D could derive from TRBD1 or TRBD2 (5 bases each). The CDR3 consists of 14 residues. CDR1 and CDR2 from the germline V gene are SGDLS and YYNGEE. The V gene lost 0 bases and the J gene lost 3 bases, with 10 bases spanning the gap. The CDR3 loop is CASSVAGGGYEQYF. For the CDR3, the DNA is TGTGCCAGCAGCGTAGCGGGTGGGGGCTACGAGCAGTACTTC.

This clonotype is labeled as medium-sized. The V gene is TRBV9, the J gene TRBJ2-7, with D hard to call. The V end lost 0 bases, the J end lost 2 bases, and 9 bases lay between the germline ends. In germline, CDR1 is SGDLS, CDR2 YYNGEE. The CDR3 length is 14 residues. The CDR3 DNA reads TGTGCCAGCAGCGTAGGGGTAGGGACCTACGAGCAGTACTTC. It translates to CASSVGVGTYEQYF.

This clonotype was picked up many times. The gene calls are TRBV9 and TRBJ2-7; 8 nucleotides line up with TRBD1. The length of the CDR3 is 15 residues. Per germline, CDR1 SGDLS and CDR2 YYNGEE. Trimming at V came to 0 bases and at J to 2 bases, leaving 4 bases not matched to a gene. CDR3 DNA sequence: TGTGCCAGCAGCGTAGGGGACAGGCCTCCCTACGAGCAGTACTTC. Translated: CASSVGDRPPYEQYF.

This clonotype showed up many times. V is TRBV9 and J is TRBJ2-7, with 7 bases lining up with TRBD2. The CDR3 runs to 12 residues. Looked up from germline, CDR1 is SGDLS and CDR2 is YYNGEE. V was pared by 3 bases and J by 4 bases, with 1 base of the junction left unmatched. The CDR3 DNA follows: TGTGCCAGCAGCGCCGGGGGGTACGAGCAGTACTTC. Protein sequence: CASSAGGYEQYF.